This is a list of T cell receptor beta chains from one sample in a study of shared clonotypes between healthy human individuals. Assay used: immunoSEQ multiplex PCR; TCRdb lists only in-frame clones, some missing. The sample lists about 820,000 clones, 80% to 95% occurring once. Sample: naive CD8+ T cells sorted from blood. Every receptor here comes from a man in his thirties or forties in good health. CDR3s include the opening cysteine and the closing phenylalanine or tryptophan. A D gene is named only where the DNA matches it firmly. Clone size is not always given. Where it is, it says once, few, many or a class for expanded clones.

j_call: TRBJ2-7
clone_size: .
v_call: TRBV27
d_call: TRBD1
cdr3_aa: CASGDRGGEQYF
cdr3_nt: TGTGCCAGCGGGGACAGGGGTGGCGAGCAGTACTTC

j_call: TRBJ1-2
clone_size: once
v_call: TRBV7-6
d_call: .
cdr3_aa: CASSLRGWQDSGGYTF
cdr3_nt: TGTGCCAGCAGCTTACGGGGTTGGCAGGACAGTGGTGGCTACACCTTC

j_call: TRBJ2-5
clone_size: few
v_call: TRBV7-9
d_call: .
cdr3_aa: CASSLRPSETQYF
cdr3_nt: TGTGCCAGCAGCTTACGGCCTTCAGAGACCCAGTACTTC

j_call: TRBJ2-7
clone_size: .
v_call: TRBV5-1
d_call: .
cdr3_aa: CASSFGSSYEQYF
cdr3_nt: TGCGCCAGCAGCTTTGGGTCGTCCTACGAGCAGTACTTC

j_call: TRBJ2-7
clone_size: few
v_call: TRBV15
d_call: TRBD1
cdr3_aa: CATSLTRDSYYEQYF
cdr3_nt: TGTGCCACCAGCTTGACCCGGGACAGCTACTACGAGCAGTACTTC

j_call: TRBJ2-5
clone_size: .
v_call: TRBV5-6
d_call: TRBD1
cdr3_aa: CASSQFQTGGEETQYF
cdr3_nt: TGTGCCAGCAGCCAATTTCAGACAGGGGGCGAGGAGACCCAGTACTTC

j_call: TRBJ2-5
clone_size: .
v_call: TRBV29-1
d_call: TRBD2
cdr3_aa: CSVALASGRRETQYF
cdr3_nt: TGCAGCGTTGCGCTCGCTAGCGGGAGGAGAGAGACCCAGTACTTC

j_call: TRBJ2-1
clone_size: .
v_call: TRBV7-2
d_call: TRBD2
cdr3_aa: CASSLELAGEGNEQFF
cdr3_nt: TGTGCCAGCAGCTTAGAGCTAGCGGGAGAAGGAAATGAGCAGTTCTTC

j_call: TRBJ2-7
clone_size: .
v_call: TRBV4-1
d_call: .
cdr3_aa: CASSQERSYSYEQYF
cdr3_nt: TGCGCCAGCAGCCAAGAACGGTCCTACTCCTACGAGCAGTACTTC

j_call: TRBJ2-7
clone_size: .
v_call: TRBV29-1
d_call: .
cdr3_aa: CSVSLGPNEQYF
cdr3_nt: TGCAGCGTCAGCCTGGGGCCCAACGAGCAGTACTTC

j_call: TRBJ2-5
clone_size: .
v_call: TRBV19
d_call: TRBD1
cdr3_aa: CASSTGTADPKSLETQYF
cdr3_nt: TGTGCCAGTAGCACTGGGACAGCAGACCCAAAATCGCTAGAGACCCAGTACTTC

j_call: TRBJ2-2
clone_size: .
v_call: TRBV27
d_call: TRBD1
cdr3_aa: CASSGGRGRTGELFF
cdr3_nt: TGTGCCAGCAGTGGGGGCAGGGGGCGCACCGGGGAGCTGTTTTTT

j_call: TRBJ2-1
clone_size: .
v_call: TRBV27
d_call: TRBD1
cdr3_aa: CASSLSGTGRNEQFF
cdr3_nt: TGTGCCAGCAGTTTATCCGGGACAGGACGTAATGAGCAGTTCTTC

j_call: TRBJ2-7
clone_size: few
v_call: TRBV10-1
d_call: TRBD2
cdr3_aa: CAGSGAGGIVYEQYF
cdr3_nt: TGCGCCGGGTCGGGTGCGGGAGGCATAGTCTACGAGCAGTACTTC

j_call: TRBJ2-7
clone_size: .
v_call: TRBV6-6
d_call: .
cdr3_aa: CASSYLDSYYYEQYF
cdr3_nt: TGTGCCAGCAGTTACCTGGACAGTTACTACTACGAGCAGTACTTC

j_call: TRBJ2-7
clone_size: .
v_call: TRBV9
d_call: .
cdr3_aa: CASSAGKPDEQYF
cdr3_nt: TGTGCCAGCAGCGCAGGTAAACCTGACGAGCAGTACTTC

j_call: TRBJ2-1
clone_size: .
v_call: TRBV13
d_call: TRBD2
cdr3_aa: CASSFVQAGVAYNEQFF
cdr3_nt: TGTGCCAGCAGCTTCGTTCAAGCGGGAGTCGCCTACAATGAGCAGTTCTTC

j_call: TRBJ2-1
clone_size: .
v_call: TRBV9
d_call: TRBD2
cdr3_aa: CASSVGGRVSYNEQFF
cdr3_nt: TGTGCCAGCAGCGTAGGCGGGAGGGTGTCCTACAATGAGCAGTTCTTC

j_call: TRBJ2-1
clone_size: .
v_call: TRBV4-1
d_call: TRBD2
cdr3_aa: CASSHSGSSYNEQFF
cdr3_nt: TGCGCCAGCAGCCACAGCGGGAGCTCCTACAATGAGCAGTTCTTC

j_call: TRBJ1-1
clone_size: .
v_call: TRBV5-5
d_call: .
cdr3_aa: CASSLQGLYTEAFF
cdr3_nt: TGTGCCAGCAGCTTGCAGGGGTTGTACACTGAAGCTTTCTTT

j_call: TRBJ2-7
clone_size: .
v_call: TRBV20-1
d_call: TRBD2
cdr3_aa: CSAGLVGEQYF
cdr3_nt: TGCAGTGCAGGACTAGTCGGCGAGCAGTACTTC

j_call: TRBJ1-1
clone_size: .
v_call: TRBV5-1
d_call: .
cdr3_aa: CASSLEGLLVEAFF
cdr3_nt: TGCGCCAGCAGCTTGGAAGGGCTCCTGGTTGAAGCTTTCTTT

j_call: TRBJ2-1
clone_size: .
v_call: TRBV12-2
d_call: .
cdr3_aa: CASLLIGGRFF
cdr3_nt: TGTGCAAGCCTTCTTATAGGGGGTAGGTTCTTC

j_call: TRBJ2-7
clone_size: .
v_call: TRBV19
d_call: TRBD2
cdr3_aa: CASSIASLAGGPYEQYF
cdr3_nt: TGTGCCAGTAGTATTGCGAGCCTAGCGGGAGGGCCCTACGAGCAGTACTTC

j_call: TRBJ2-2
clone_size: .
v_call: TRBV18
d_call: .
cdr3_aa: CASSPPRLGANTGELFF
cdr3_nt: TGTGCCAGCTCACCACCCCGTCTCGGGGCGAACACCGGGGAGCTGTTTTTT

j_call: TRBJ2-7
clone_size: .
v_call: TRBV28
d_call: .
cdr3_aa: CASSLTVSYEQYF
cdr3_nt: TGTGCCAGCAGTTTAACGGTCTCCTACGAGCAGTACTTC

j_call: TRBJ2-3
clone_size: .
v_call: TRBV11-3
d_call: TRBD1
cdr3_aa: CASSPGDRGLNTDTQYF
cdr3_nt: TGTGCCAGCAGCCCCGGGGACAGGGGGCTTAACACAGATACGCAGTATTTT

j_call: TRBJ2-7
clone_size: .
v_call: TRBV4-1
d_call: .
cdr3_aa: CASSPREGGYEQYF
cdr3_nt: TGCGCCAGCAGCCCTCGGGAAGGAGGCTACGAGCAGTACTTC

j_call: TRBJ1-2
clone_size: .
v_call: TRBV6-6
d_call: TRBD1
cdr3_aa: CASSYSGQGVVYGYTF
cdr3_nt: TGTGCCAGCAGTTACTCAGGACAGGGTGTGGTCTATGGCTACACCTTC

j_call: TRBJ2-1
clone_size: .
v_call: TRBV7-9
d_call: .
cdr3_aa: CASSLFPGESVQFF
cdr3_nt: TGTGCCAGCAGCTTATTTCCCGGTGAAAGTGTGCAGTTCTTC

j_call: TRBJ1-1
clone_size: .
v_call: TRBV10-2
d_call: .
cdr3_aa: CASSDLHAEAFF
cdr3_nt: TGCGCCAGCAGTGATCTCCACGCTGAAGCTTTCTTT

j_call: TRBJ1-1
clone_size: .
v_call: TRBV4-1
d_call: .
cdr3_aa: CASSQGAGADTEAFF
cdr3_nt: TGCGCCAGCAGCCAAGGGGCGGGGGCGGACACTGAAGCTTTCTTT

j_call: TRBJ1-1
clone_size: few
v_call: TRBV30
d_call: TRBD1
cdr3_aa: CAWSLGQGNTEAFF
cdr3_nt: TGTGCCTGGAGCCTGGGACAGGGGAACACTGAAGCTTTCTTT

j_call: TRBJ2-1
clone_size: .
v_call: TRBV10-2
d_call: TRBD2
cdr3_aa: CASNPLAVYNEQFF
cdr3_nt: TGCGCCAGCAACCCCCTAGCGGTGTACAATGAGCAGTTCTTC

j_call: TRBJ2-7
clone_size: .
v_call: TRBV11-3
d_call: .
cdr3_aa: CASSPNQGYEQYF
cdr3_nt: TGTGCCAGCAGTCCGAATCAGGGATACGAGCAGTACTTC

j_call: TRBJ2-3
clone_size: .
v_call: TRBV7-9
d_call: TRBD1
cdr3_aa: CASRRLGTGSTDTQYF
cdr3_nt: TGTGCCAGCAGACGTTTGGGGACAGGAAGCACAGATACGCAGTATTTT

j_call: TRBJ1-4
clone_size: .
v_call: TRBV2
d_call: .
cdr3_aa: CASRKVATNEKLFF
cdr3_nt: TGTGCCAGCAGAAAAGTTGCAACTAATGAAAAACTGTTTTTT

j_call: TRBJ2-5
clone_size: .
v_call: TRBV29-1
d_call: .
cdr3_aa: CSAGRASKLETQYF
cdr3_nt: TGCAGCGCCGGAAGGGCTAGCAAGTTAGAGACCCAGTACTTC

j_call: TRBJ1-1
clone_size: .
v_call: TRBV7-2
d_call: .
cdr3_aa: CASSLPIGVMNTEAFF
cdr3_nt: TGTGCCAGCAGCCTCCCCATCGGGGTGATGAACACTGAAGCTTTCTTT

j_call: TRBJ2-7
clone_size: .
v_call: TRBV5-6
d_call: TRBD1
cdr3_aa: CASSLPPGQRIYEQYF
cdr3_nt: TGTGCCAGCAGCTTGCCCCCGGGACAGAGGATTTACGAGCAGTACTTC

j_call: TRBJ2-1
clone_size: .
v_call: TRBV7-8
d_call: TRBD1
cdr3_aa: CASSFRDRVYNEQFF
cdr3_nt: TGTGCCAGCAGCTTCCGGGACAGGGTATACAATGAGCAGTTCTTC

j_call: TRBJ2-3
clone_size: .
v_call: TRBV9
d_call: TRBD1
cdr3_aa: CASSAGTGWTDTQYF
cdr3_nt: TGTGCCAGCAGCGCCGGGACAGGGTGGACAGATACGCAGTATTTT

j_call: TRBJ2-7
clone_size: .
v_call: TRBV9
d_call: .
cdr3_aa: CASSVATMDREQYF
cdr3_nt: TGTGCCAGCAGCGTAGCTACAATGGATCGCGAGCAGTACTTC

j_call: TRBJ1-2
clone_size: few
v_call: TRBV9
d_call: .
cdr3_aa: CASSGDSYYGYTF
cdr3_nt: TGTGCCAGCAGCGGAGACAGTTACTATGGCTACACCTTC

j_call: TRBJ2-7
clone_size: .
v_call: TRBV15
d_call: .
cdr3_aa: CATSRERRDRSYEQYF
cdr3_nt: TGTGCCACCAGCAGAGAGAGGCGGGACAGATCCTACGAGCAGTACTTC

j_call: TRBJ2-7
clone_size: .
v_call: TRBV7-2
d_call: .
cdr3_aa: CASSLGSAYEQYF
cdr3_nt: TGTGCCAGCAGCTTAGGTAGCGCCTACGAGCAGTACTTC

j_call: TRBJ2-7
clone_size: once
v_call: TRBV27
d_call: .
cdr3_aa: CASSPGRSYEQYF
cdr3_nt: TGTGCCAGCAGCCCGGGGCGCAGCTACGAGCAGTACTTC

j_call: TRBJ2-7
clone_size: .
v_call: TRBV6-6
d_call: .
cdr3_aa: CASSYSFLGEQYF
cdr3_nt: TGTGCCAGCAGTTACTCTTTTCTAGGCGAGCAGTACTTC

j_call: TRBJ1-5
clone_size: few
v_call: TRBV30
d_call: .
cdr3_aa: CAWRGGTGNQPQHF
cdr3_nt: TGTGCCTGGAGGGGGGGCACGGGCAATCAGCCCCAGCATTTT